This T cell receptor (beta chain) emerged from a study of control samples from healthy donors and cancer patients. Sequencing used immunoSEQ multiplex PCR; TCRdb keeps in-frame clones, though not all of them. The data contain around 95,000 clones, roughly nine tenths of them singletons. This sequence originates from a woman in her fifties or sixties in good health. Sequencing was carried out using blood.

This chain's CDR3 is CASSFDRADYTF. The CDR3 coding sequence is TGTGCCAGCAGTTTCGACAGGGCTGACTACACCTTC. This chain joins TRBV12-3 or TRBV12-4 and TRBJ1-2; 7 bases align to TRBD1. V dropped 3 bases and J dropped 10; count of bases not matched to a gene: 5. The CDR3 consists of 12 residues.